This is a list of T cell receptor beta chains from one sample in a study of blood T cell repertoires in COVID-19. The assay was immunoSEQ multiplex PCR, and TCRdb's table has in-frame clones only and misses some. The sample yields more than 100,000 clones, about 76% seen once. Sequencing was done on a sample of peripheral blood. Receptor source: a woman aged 60-75 years with active or convalescent COVID-19. Each CDR3 is given with its conserved first and last residue. The D gene is left open where the match is weak. A row's size may be missing; if present it is once, few, many or a size class.

D: NA
size: few
V: TRBV6-5
J: TRBJ1-5
CDR3: CATGLGNQPQHF
DNA: TGTGCCACCGGACTTGGCAATCAGCCCCAGCATTTT

D: TRBD1
size: NA
V: TRBV7-2
J: TRBJ1-1
CDR3: CASSLVGTDPTEAFF
DNA: TGTGCCAGCAGCTTAGTGGGGACAGATCCCACTGAAGCTTTCTTT

D: NA
size: NA
V: TRBV4-1
J: TRBJ2-2
CDR3: CASSPARGAYTGELFF
DNA: TGCGCCAGCAGCCCCGCTCGGGGGGCCTACACCGGGGAGCTGTTTTTT

D: NA
size: NA
V: TRBV4-1
J: TRBJ1-1
CDR3: CASSPTEGRRLSVNTEAFF
DNA: TGCGCCAGCAGCCCCACGGAGGGCAGGCGACTCTCGGTGAACACTGAAGCTTTCTTT

D: NA
size: few
V: TRBV5-1
J: TRBJ2-1
CDR3: CASNLLAGTTNNEQFF
DNA: TGCGCCAGCAACTTACTGGCGGGTACTACTAACAATGAGCAGTTCTTC

D: TRBD1
size: NA
V: TRBV19
J: TRBJ1-2
CDR3: CASSTDSETGLPYGYTF
DNA: TGTGCCAGTAGTACCGACTCCGAGACAGGGCTCCCCTATGGCTACACCTTC

D: TRBD1
size: few
V: TRBV18
J: TRBJ1-1
CDR3: CASSPGQQVNTEAFF
DNA: TGTGCCAGCTCACCGGGACAGCAAGTGAACACTGAAGCTTTCTTT

D: NA
size: NA
V: TRBV18
J: TRBJ1-2
CDR3: CASSPRRDFYGYTF
DNA: TGTGCCAGCTCACCACGGAGGGATTTCTATGGCTACACCTTC

D: TRBD2
size: NA
V: TRBV2
J: TRBJ2-1
CDR3: CARSTSGSENEQFF
DNA: TGTGCCAGGTCGACTAGCGGGAGTGAAAATGAGCAGTTCTTC

D: NA
size: NA
V: TRBV5-6
J: TRBJ1-1
CDR3: CASSPITDGGVAFF
DNA: TGTGCCAGCAGCCCTATAACCGACGGCGGAGTGGCTTTCTTT

D: TRBD1
size: NA
V: TRBV5-1
J: TRBJ1-2
CDR3: CASSEGTGNYGYTF
DNA: TGCGCCAGCAGCGAAGGGACAGGGAACTATGGCTACACCTTC

D: NA
size: once
V: TRBV4-3
J: TRBJ2-5
CDR3: CASSPLVVAEDWYQETQYF
DNA: TGCGCCAGCAGCCCCTTAGTGGTAGCGGAAGATTGGTACCAAGAGACCCAGTACTTC

D: TRBD1
size: NA
V: TRBV28
J: TRBJ1-5
CDR3: CASSPTSGTGGTQPQHF
DNA: TGTGCCAGCAGTCCGACCTCCGGGACAGGGGGCACTCAGCCCCAGCATTTT

D: TRBD2
size: NA
V: TRBV9
J: TRBJ2-5
CDR3: CASSGTTGGFKETQYF
DNA: TGTGCCAGCAGCGGGACGACGGGAGGGTTTAAAGAGACCCAGTACTTC

D: TRBD1
size: NA
V: TRBV18
J: TRBJ1-2
CDR3: CASSPLSGTVSLANYGYTF
DNA: TGTGCCAGCTCACCCCTCTCCGGGACAGTCTCGCTTGCTAACTATGGCTACACCTTC

D: NA
size: NA
V: TRBV5-4
J: TRBJ1-1
CDR3: CASSLDGPTEAFF
DNA: TGTGCCAGCAGCTTGGACGGTCCCACTGAAGCTTTCTTT

D: TRBD2
size: NA
V: TRBV19
J: TRBJ2-3
CDR3: CASSLRTSGNTDTQYF
DNA: TGTGCCAGTAGTCTTCGGACTAGCGGAAACACAGATACGCAGTATTTT

D: NA
size: NA
V: TRBV27
J: TRBJ2-1
CDR3: CASSLRPNSYNEQFF
DNA: TGTGCCAGCAGTTTGAGGCCGAACTCCTACAATGAGCAGTTCTTC

D: NA
size: NA
V: TRBV5-1
J: TRBJ2-2
CDR3: CASSPERWQGTGELFF
DNA: TGCGCCAGCAGCCCGGAGCGTTGGCAGGGCACCGGGGAGCTGTTTTTT

D: NA
size: NA
V: TRBV28
J: TRBJ1-6
CDR3: CASSQTEYNSPLHF
DNA: TGTGCCAGCAGCCAAACCGAGTATAATTCACCCCTCCACTTT

D: NA
size: NA
V: TRBV7-2
J: TRBJ2-1
CDR3: CASSLQEIYNEQFF
DNA: TGTGCCAGCAGCTTACAAGAGATCTACAATGAGCAGTTCTTC

D: NA
size: NA
V: TRBV7-9
J: TRBJ2-3
CDR3: CASSSTTGGTDTQYF
DNA: TGTGCCAGCAGCTCCACCACGGGGGGCACAGATACGCAGTATTTT

D: NA
size: NA
V: TRBV7-6
J: TRBJ2-1
CDR3: CASSLGGMAEQFF
DNA: TGTGCCAGCAGCTTAGGGGGCATGGCTGAGCAGTTCTTC

D: TRBD2
size: NA
V: TRBV2
J: TRBJ2-4
CDR3: CASRLKLAGGKNIQYF
DNA: TGTGCCAGCCGACTTAAACTAGCGGGGGGGAAAAACATTCAGTACTTC

D: NA
size: NA
V: TRBV6-5
J: TRBJ1-1
CDR3: CASRPSQGRATEAFF
DNA: TGTGCCAGCAGACCCTCCCAGGGGAGGGCCACTGAAGCTTTCTTT

D: NA
size: NA
V: TRBV28
J: TRBJ2-1
CDR3: CASSPPRLLSHNEQFF
DNA: TGTGCCAGCAGTCCTCCCCGACTACTCAGCCACAATGAGCAGTTCTTC

D: TRBD2
size: NA
V: TRBV3-1/TRBV3-2
J: TRBJ2-3
CDR3: CASSQDMTSGFGTQYF
DNA: TGTGCCAGCAGCCAAGATATGACTAGCGGATTCGGTACGCAGTATTTT

D: NA
size: NA
V: TRBV7-3
J: TRBJ1-1
CDR3: CASSSYLGPTEAFF
DNA: TGTGCCAGCAGCTCTTACCTAGGCCCCACTGAAGCTTTCTTT

D: TRBD2
size: NA
V: TRBV7-6
J: TRBJ2-1
CDR3: CASSSSPLRLAGGDEQFF
DNA: TGTGCCAGCAGCTCTTCCCCACTACGACTAGCGGGAGGCGATGAGCAGTTCTTC

D: TRBD2
size: NA
V: TRBV9
J: TRBJ2-3
CDR3: CASSVTSGGADTQYF
DNA: TGTGCCAGCAGCGTGACTAGCGGGGGGGCAGATACGCAGTATTTT

D: NA
size: NA
V: TRBV19
J: TRBJ1-1
CDR3: CASSMVRIAWNTEAFF
DNA: TGTGCCAGTAGTATGGTCAGGATTGCTTGGAACACTGAAGCTTTCTTT

D: NA
size: NA
V: TRBV7-9
J: TRBJ1-1
CDR3: CASNPSSREQGEAFF
DNA: TGTGCCAGCAACCCGTCCTCGAGGGAACAAGGTGAAGCTTTCTTT

D: NA
size: NA
V: TRBV14
J: TRBJ2-3
CDR3: CASSHDTKMQYF
DNA: TGTGCCAGCAGCCACGACACAAAGATGCAGTATTTT

D: TRBD1
size: NA
V: TRBV10-1
J: TRBJ2-2
CDR3: CASQGDLNTGELFF
DNA: TGCGCCAGTCAGGGGGATTTGAACACCGGGGAGCTGTTTTTT

D: NA
size: NA
V: TRBV6-1
J: TRBJ1-2
CDR3: CASSEAISGSGYTF
DNA: TGTGCCAGCAGTGAAGCGATTTCCGGGTCCGGCTACACCTTC

D: TRBD1
size: once
V: TRBV6-5
J: TRBJ1-2
CDR3: CASSYSGTDYGYTF
DNA: TGTGCCAGCAGTTACTCGGGGACAGACTATGGCTACACCTTC

D: NA
size: NA
V: TRBV4-2
J: TRBJ1-1
CDR3: CASSQIRTDNTEAFF
DNA: TGTGCCAGCAGCCAAATTAGGACAGATAACACTGAAGCTTTCTTT

D: NA
size: NA
V: TRBV19
J: TRBJ1-4
CDR3: CATAREVSEKLFF
DNA: TGTGCCACCGCCAGGGAGGTTTCTGAAAAACTGTTTTTT

D: NA
size: NA
V: TRBV5-8
J: TRBJ1-6
CDR3: CASSFRQLNSPLHF
DNA: TGTGCCAGCAGCTTCCGACAGTTAAATTCACCCCTCCACTTT

D: NA
size: NA
V: TRBV18
J: TRBJ2-3
CDR3: CASSPPFTDTQYF
DNA: TGTGCCAGCTCACCCCCGTTCACAGATACGCAGTATTTT

D: NA
size: NA
V: TRBV5-1
J: TRBJ2-2
CDR3: CASSAGGIANTGELFF
DNA: TGCGCCAGCAGCGCTGGCGGGATCGCGAACACCGGGGAGCTGTTTTTT